Listed below are T cell receptor beta chains from one sample, sequenced in a study of blood T cell repertoires in COVID-19. This table comes from immunoSEQ multiplex PCR, and its TCRdb copy is limited to in-frame clones, with some not included. Of roughly 67,000 clones in the sample, approximately 80% were seen once. Sequencing input: peripheral blood. Source of these receptors: a woman aged 60-75 years with acute or convalescent COVID-19. Each CDR3 is given without its conserved first and last residue. The D gene is left open where the match is weak. Clone size is not always given. Where it is, it says once, few, many or a class for expanded clones.

D gene	V gene	J gene	clone size	CDR3 protein
NA	TRBV6-6	TRBJ1-2	NA	ASSPTESYGYT
NA	TRBV24-1	TRBJ1-5	NA	ATSDFGNQPQH
TRBD1	TRBV10-3	TRBJ1-2	NA	AISERGQGQYG
NA	TRBV9	TRBJ2-2	NA	ASRGGRLNTGELF
NA	TRBV5-1	TRBJ1-2	NA	ASSLATGLNYGYT
TRBD2	TRBV3-1/TRBV3-2	TRBJ2-1	NA	ASSHSRAGGYNEQF
NA	TRBV5-1	TRBJ1-5	NA	ASSLSGGQPQH
NA	TRBV3-1/TRBV3-2	TRBJ2-1	NA	ASSRLSGGWNEQF
TRBD1	TRBV5-5	TRBJ1-2	NA	ASSPDRDFHGYT
TRBD1	TRBV5-1	TRBJ1-2	NA	ASRVPTGGDGYT
TRBD2	TRBV11-2	TRBJ2-5	NA	ASSFSGGPQETQY
TRBD1	TRBV2	TRBJ1-2	NA	ASSADRGKDGYT
TRBD1	TRBV7-9	TRBJ2-1	NA	ASSSRTGQGVNEQF
TRBD1	TRBV15	TRBJ1-1	few	ATSSLEGAYFF
TRBD2	TRBV5-1	TRBJ2-7	NA	ASSLQLTSGSSYEQY
NA	TRBV5-1	TRBJ2-2	NA	ASSLDGDSIGELF
TRBD1	TRBV27	TRBJ2-7	NA	ASSLSGQGLSYEQY
TRBD1	TRBV18	TRBJ1-6	NA	ASSPETGQGRSPLH
TRBD1	TRBV5-1	TRBJ1-2	NA	ASSFGTGKFDYGYT
NA	TRBV27	TRBJ1-5	NA	ASSLTRVSNQPQH
TRBD2	TRBV3-1/TRBV3-2	TRBJ2-7	NA	ASSQGWEGTYEQY
NA	TRBV9	TRBJ2-3	NA	ASSYLSGSGTTDTQY
NA	TRBV19	TRBJ1-1	NA	ATHSQRYTEAF
TRBD1	TRBV6-6	TRBJ2-1	NA	ASSSPPGGSEQF
NA	TRBV27	TRBJ1-2	NA	ASSVAGNYGYT
NA	TRBV20-1	TRBJ2-7	NA	SATERGVGEQY
TRBD2	TRBV9	TRBJ2-3	NA	ASSPGAGQSTDTQY
NA	TRBV10-1	TRBJ1-4	once	ASSESGRGEKLF
TRBD2	TRBV9	TRBJ2-7	NA	ASSVGSSGEGQY
TRBD2	TRBV6-5	TRBJ2-2	NA	ASRTSGGSGELF
NA	TRBV5-1	TRBJ1-4	NA	ASSPEPGSNEKLF
NA	TRBV6-6	TRBJ2-1	NA	ASRSDRDSPREQF
NA	TRBV29-1	TRBJ1-1	NA	SGRSGNTEAF
TRBD1	TRBV6-5	TRBJ1-5	NA	ASRGTGVNQPQH
NA	TRBV5-6	TRBJ1-5	NA	ASSFQAFSNQPQH
NA	TRBV5-1	TRBJ2-2	NA	ASSPGGRVGYTGELF
NA	TRBV5-1	TRBJ1-5	NA	ASSLGQPNQPQH
NA	TRBV5-8	TRBJ1-1	NA	ASSLDRLTEAF
TRBD1	TRBV19	TRBJ1-2	NA	ASSIDWTGGPT
TRBD1	TRBV6-1	TRBJ2-7	many	ASSGLPGQGAPYEQY
NA	TRBV6-5	TRBJ1-2	once	ASREGGDYGYT
TRBD1	TRBV19	TRBJ1-4	NA	ATSRPGTVEEKLF
NA	TRBV7-2	TRBJ1-3	NA	ASSFKGSSGNTIY
TRBD1	TRBV27	TRBJ1-1	once	ASRGQFTEAF
TRBD1	TRBV11-2	TRBJ1-1	once	ASSLEGQGLTEAF
TRBD1	TRBV7-8	TRBJ2-7	NA	ASSGPSGTGPQDEQY